The 6 T cell receptor beta chains below come from one sample, sequenced in a study of tumor-infiltrating lymphocytes in primary liver carcinoma listed by TCRdb under 2017. Blood RNA was extracted from unsorted whole blood with TRIzol reagent; germline DNA came from the DNeasy Blood & Tissue kit. The instrument given in TCRdb is Illumina HiSeq 2500. Starting from around 500 ng total RNA, TCRbeta-specific cDNA was produced by reverse transcription with a constant-region primer and ProtoScript II reverse transcriptase. Construction of the TCRbeta libraries relied on three nested rounds of multiplex PCR, following a slightly modified ARM-PCR procedure. The first two PCR rounds used multiplex TRBV1-TRBV30 forward primers with a Cbeta reverse primer, each for 10 to 11 cycles. TCRdb itself trimmed the public reads at Q25 with fastp, ran MiXCR and retained productive beta chains. Each record represents a unique CDR3 protein, reported with the most common genes and DNA among its rows. Here the sample has 180,000 or so distinct CDR3 sequences; 50% to 75% occur a single time. The ten biggest clones cover around 68% of the sample.

The sequenced sample was peripheral blood. These receptors were taken from a man between 35 and 55 years old with primary liver carcinoma and hepatitis B virus infection.

A remark on this clonotype: Possible read error: a much larger clone is one base away. J is TRBJ2-1 and V is TRBV29-1; no definite D call. CDR3 length: 13 residues. Germline V lookup: CDR1 SQVTM, CDR2 ANQGSEA. CDR3 loop: CSVEYGGMNEEFF. CDR3 nucleotide sequence: TGCAGCGTTGAATACGGCGGAATGAATGAGGAGTTCTTC.

This sequence joins TRBV12-3 or TRBV12-4 and TRBJ2-1, with D possibly being TRBD2 (6 bases). Trimming took off 3 bases at V and 5 bases at J, with 11 bases between the two ends. The CDR3 length is 14 residues. This chain's CDR3 is CASSLSGEDNEQFF. For the CDR3, the DNA is TGTGCCAGCAGTTTGTCGGGAGAAGACAATGAGCAGTTCTTC.

A few counts support this clonotype. J is TRBJ2-3 and V is TRBV12-3 or TRBV12-4, with 11 bases identical to TRBD2. V shed 4 bases and J 4 bases; nucleotides not matched to a gene: 7. The CDR3 consists of 16 residues. The CDR3 reads CASSSGLAAGSDTQYF. CDR3 bases: TGTGCCAGCAGTTCGGGACTAGCGGCGGGGTCAGATACGCAGTATTTT.

Worth noting for this clonotype: The junction differs from germline at one of its ends, possibly a read error. V and J are TRBV11-2 and TRBJ2-5; 11 bases line up with TRBD2. Germline values: CDR1 SGHAT, CDR2 FQNNGV. The CDR3 runs to 15 residues. The CDR3 here is CASSYTSGGRETQYF. The CDR3 DNA follows: TGTGCCAGTAGCTACACTAGCGGGGGACGGGAGACCCAGTACTTC.

The chain combines TRBV6-5 with TRBJ1-1; D call uncertain. The germline V gene encodes CDR1 MNHEY and CDR2 SVGAGI. This CDR3 region has 13 residues. V was shortened by 0 bases and J by 3 bases, with 5 bases between the two germline ends. Here the CDR3 DNA reads TGTGCCAGCAGTTACTCAAAGGACACTGAAGCTTTCTTT. Its translation: CASSYSKDTEAFF.

This chain links TRBV4-1 with TRBJ1-6, with 8 bases matching TRBD1. The trim removed 5 bases at V and 9 bases at J, leaving 9 bases unmatched. The CDR3 loop spans 15 amino acids. Germline CDR1 is MGHRA and CDR2 is YSYEKL. The CDR3 DNA sequence: TGCGCCAGCAGCGGGGTCGGACAGGGTGCTTCACCCCTCCACTTT. This gives the protein CASSGVGQGASPLHF.